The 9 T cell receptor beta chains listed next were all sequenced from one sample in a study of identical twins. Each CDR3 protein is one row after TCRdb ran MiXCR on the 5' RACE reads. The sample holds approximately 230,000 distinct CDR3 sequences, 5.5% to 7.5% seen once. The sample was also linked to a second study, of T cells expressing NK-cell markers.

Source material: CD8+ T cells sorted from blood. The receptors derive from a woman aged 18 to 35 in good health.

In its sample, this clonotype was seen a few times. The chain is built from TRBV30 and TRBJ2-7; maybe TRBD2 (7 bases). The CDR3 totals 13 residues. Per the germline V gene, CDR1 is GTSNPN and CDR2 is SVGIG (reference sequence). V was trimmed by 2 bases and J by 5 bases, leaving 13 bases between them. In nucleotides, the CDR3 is TGTGCCTGGAGTACGGGGGGCGGCGACGAGCAGTACTTC. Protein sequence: CAWSTGGGDEQYF.

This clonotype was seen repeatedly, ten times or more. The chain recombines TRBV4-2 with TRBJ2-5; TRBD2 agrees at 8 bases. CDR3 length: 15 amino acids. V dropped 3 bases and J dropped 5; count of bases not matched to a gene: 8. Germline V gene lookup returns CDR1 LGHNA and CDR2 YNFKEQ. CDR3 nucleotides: TGTGCCAGCAGCCAGACCGGGACTAGTCCCGAGACCCAGTACTTC. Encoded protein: CASSQTGTSPETQYF.

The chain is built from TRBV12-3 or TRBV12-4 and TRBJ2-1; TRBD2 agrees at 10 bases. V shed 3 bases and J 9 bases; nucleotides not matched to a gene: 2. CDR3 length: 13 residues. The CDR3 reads CASSLLAGAEQFF. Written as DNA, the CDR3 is TGTGCCAGCAGTTTGCTAGCGGGGGCTGAGCAGTTCTTC.

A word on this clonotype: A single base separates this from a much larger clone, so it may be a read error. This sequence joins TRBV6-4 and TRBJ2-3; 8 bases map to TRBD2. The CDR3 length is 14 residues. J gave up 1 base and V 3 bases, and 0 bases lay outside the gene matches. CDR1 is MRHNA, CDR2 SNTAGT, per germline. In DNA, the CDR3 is TGTGCCAGCAGTGATAGCGGGGGCACAGATACGCAGTATTTT. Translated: CASSDSGGTDTQYF.

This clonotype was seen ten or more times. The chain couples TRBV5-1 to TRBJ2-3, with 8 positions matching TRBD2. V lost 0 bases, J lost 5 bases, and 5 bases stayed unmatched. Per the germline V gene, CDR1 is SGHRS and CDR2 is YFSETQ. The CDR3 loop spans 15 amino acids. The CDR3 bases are TGCGCCAGCAGCTTGGAGGGACTAGACTTAGATACGCAGTATTTT. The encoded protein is CASSLEGLDLDTQYF.

CDR3 coding DNA: TGTGCCAGCAGTTTATGGGGACCCGGGACCCAAAACCCGTACGAGCAGTACTTC. Encoded protein: CASSLWGPGTQNPYEQYF. The chain combines TRBV27 with TRBJ2-7, with D perhaps being TRBD1 or TRBD2 (5 bases each). CDR1 is MNHEY, CDR2 SMNVEV, per germline (reference sequence). The germline V and J ends were trimmed by 1 base and 4 bases, with 23 bases remaining between them. The CDR3 contains 18 residues.

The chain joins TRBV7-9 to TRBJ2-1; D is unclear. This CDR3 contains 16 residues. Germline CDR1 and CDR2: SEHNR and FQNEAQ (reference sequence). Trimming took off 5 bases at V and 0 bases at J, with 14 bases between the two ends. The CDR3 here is CASSLKRVSSYNEQFF. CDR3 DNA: TGTGCCAGCAGCCTGAAACGGGTCAGCTCCTACAATGAGCAGTTCTTC.

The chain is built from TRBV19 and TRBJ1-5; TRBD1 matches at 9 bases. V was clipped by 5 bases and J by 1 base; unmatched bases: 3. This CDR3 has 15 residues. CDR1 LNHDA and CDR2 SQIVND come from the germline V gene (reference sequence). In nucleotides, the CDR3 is TGTGCCAGTAGTTGGACAGGGGAAAGCAATCAGCCCCAGCATTTT. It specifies CASSWTGESNQPQHF.

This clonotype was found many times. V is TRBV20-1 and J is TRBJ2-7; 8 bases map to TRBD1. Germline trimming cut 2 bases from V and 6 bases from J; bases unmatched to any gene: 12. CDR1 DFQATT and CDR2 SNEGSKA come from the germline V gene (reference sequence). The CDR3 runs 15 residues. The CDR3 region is CSARPSTGVMGEQYF. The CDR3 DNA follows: TGCAGTGCTAGACCTTCGACAGGGGTGATGGGCGAGCAGTACTTC.